Below, one TCR beta chain is given with its context. Its antigen is as yet unknown. A minimum of 6 micrograms of total RNA was extracted per sample. A second PCR, run for roughly 7 to 12 cycles, used a sample-barcoded 5' primer plus a J-beta primer mix. TCRdb reprocessed the 5' RACE reads via MiXCR and lists one record per CDR3 protein. The table includes about 580,000 distinct CDR3 sequences, around 48% detected once. The sample belongs to a study of blood T cells in healthy people across ages. CDR1 SGDLS and CDR2 YYNGEE come from the germline V gene. Unmatched junction bases numbered 10, after V lost 3 bases and J lost 8 bases. The CDR3 sequence is 15 residues long. Study-level results: There were more naive CD4+ cells and higher diversity in long-lived donors than in aged donors.

The sample consisted of blood. This receptor was identified in a man older than 75 in good health. V gene TRBV9 combines with J gene TRBJ2-1; TRBD2 matches at 8 bases. CDR3 sequence (DNA): TGTGCCAGCAGCGAAGGACTAGCCCCTTCGGATGAGCAGTTCTTC. Translated, it gives CASSEGLAPSDEQFF. Variable domain in full (rest from reference TRBV9 and TRBJ2-1): DSGVTQTPKHLITATGQRVTLRCSPRSGDLSVYWYQQSLDQGLQFLIQYYNGEERAKGNILERFSAQQFPDLHSELNLSSLELGDSALYFCASSEGLAPSDEQFFGPGTRLTVL.